Following are 5 T cell receptor beta chains from one sample sequenced in a study of cytomegalovirus exposure and HLA in healthy donors (TCRdb year 2017). The library was made by the immunoSEQ multiplex PCR assay. A mixture of 60 forward primers for TCR Vbeta segments and 13 reverse primers for TCR Jbeta segments was used in the multiplex PCR. Entries here come from immuneACCESS through TCRdb and include only in-frame sequences with V and J called. Some clones fail to appear in such tables; in the studies checked, an unresolved V gene covers under half of the shortfall, and the cause of the remainder is unknown. The sample includes over 95,000 clones, with about 70% observed a single time. The top ten hold about 2% of the sample. Sequenced sample: PBMCs. The receptors originated from a human donor in good health.

This chain links TRBV28 with TRBJ1-5; TRBD1 aligns across 7 bases. With V trimmed by 7 bases and J by 2 bases, 11 bases remained unmatched. CDR1 MDHEN and CDR2 SYDVKM come from the germline V gene. This CDR3 has 16 amino acids. CDR3 nucleotide sequence: TGTGCCAGCACGCCCCACAGGGGCTGGGGCAATCAGCCCCAGCATTTT. It codes for CASTPHRGWGNQPQHF.

The chain links TRBV5-1 to TRBJ2-1; 8 nucleotides line up with TRBD2. The CDR3 is 15 amino acids. The V segment lost 1 base and the J segment 5 bases; nucleotides outside the gene matches: 5. Germline V gives CDR1 SGHRS, CDR2 YFSETQ. Here the CDR3 reads CASSLHSGTNNEQFF. The CDR3 DNA is TGCGCCAGCAGCTTGCATAGCGGGACCAACAATGAGCAGTTCTTC.

V gene TRBV19 combines with J gene TRBJ2-1, with a tentative D call TRBD2 (6 bases). The CDR3 is 15 residues long. V was shortened by 5 bases and J by 0 bases, with 11 bases between the two germline ends. CDR1 LNHDA and CDR2 SQIVND come from the germline V gene (reference sequence). The CDR3 bases are TGTGCCAGTAGTTACGGGAGTGGCTCCTACAATGAGCAGTTCTTC. This codes for CASSYGSGSYNEQFF.

This chain connects TRBV6-5 to TRBJ1-2; no firm D call. This CDR3 is 14 amino acids long. Germline V gene sequence: CDR1 MNHEY, CDR2 SVGAGI. V lost 4 bases and J lost 5, with 14 bases in between. For the CDR3, the DNA is TGTGCCAGCAGTTCCGACAACCGAGGGTATGGCTACACCTTC. This encodes CASSSDNRGYGYTF.

The CDR3 DNA is TGTGCCAGCAGCTTTGGCGGGAGGGCCACAGATACGCAGTATTTT. The encoded protein is CASSFGGRATDTQYF. This chain links TRBV5-4 with TRBJ2-3; TRBD2 agrees at 9 bases. The germline V gene encodes CDR1 SGHNT and CDR2 YYREEE (reference sequence). V shed 2 bases, J shed 2 bases, and the junction held 3 bases outside the gene matches. This CDR3 is built from 15 residues. The whole variable domain, filled in from reference TRBV5-4 and TRBJ2-3, reads ETGVTQSPTHLIKTRGQQVTLRCSSQSGHNTVSWYQQALGQGPQFIFQYYREEENGRGNFPPRFSGLQFPNYSSELNVNALELDDSALYLCASSFGGRATDTQYFGPGTRLTVL.